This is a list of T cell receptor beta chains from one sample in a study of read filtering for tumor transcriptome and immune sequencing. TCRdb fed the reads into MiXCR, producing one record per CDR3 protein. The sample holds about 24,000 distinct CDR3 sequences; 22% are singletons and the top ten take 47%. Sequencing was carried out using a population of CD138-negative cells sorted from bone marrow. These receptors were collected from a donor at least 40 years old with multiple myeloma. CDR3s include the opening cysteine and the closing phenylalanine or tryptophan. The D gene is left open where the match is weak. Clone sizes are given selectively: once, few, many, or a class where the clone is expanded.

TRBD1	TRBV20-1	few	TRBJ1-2	CSVDRGYGYTF	TGCAGTGTGGACAGGGGGTATGGCTACACCTTC
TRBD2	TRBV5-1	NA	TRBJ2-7	CASSPGLAPYEQYF	TGCGCCAGCAGTCCGGGACTAGCGCCTTACGAGCAGTACTTC
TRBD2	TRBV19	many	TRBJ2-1	CASSKLAGSSYNEQFF	TGTGCCAGTAGTAAATTAGCGGGGAGCTCCTACAATGAGCAGTTCTTC
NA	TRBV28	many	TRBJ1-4	CASSLQGVEKLFF	TGTGCCAGCAGTTTACAGGGTGTCGAAAAACTGTTTTTT
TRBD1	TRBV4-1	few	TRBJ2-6	CASSQDGDSSGANVLTF	TGCGCCAGCAGCCAAGATGGGGACAGCTCTGGGGCCAACGTCCTGACTTTC
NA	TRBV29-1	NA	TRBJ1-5	CSVVAGTGNQPQHF	TGCAGCGTTGTTGCTGGGACGGGCAATCAGCCCCAGCATTTT
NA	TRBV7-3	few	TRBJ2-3	CASSSTGTWSDTQYF	TGTGCCAGCAGCTCAACCGGGACGTGGTCAGATACGCAGTATTTT
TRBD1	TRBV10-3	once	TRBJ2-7	CAIYSLGQPEQYF	TGTGCCATCTATTCCTTGGGACAGCCCGAGCAGTACTTC
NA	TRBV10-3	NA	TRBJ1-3	CAISESGGRSGNTIYF	TGTGCCATCAGTGAGTCGGGGGGCCGCTCTGGAAACACCATATATTTT
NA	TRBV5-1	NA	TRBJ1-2	CASSLQGGPSYGYTF	TGCGCCAGCAGCTTACAGGGTGGGCCCAGCTATGGCTACACCTTC
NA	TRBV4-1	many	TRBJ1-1	CASSQGQTEAFF	TGCGCCAGCAGCCAAGGACAAACTGAAGCTTTCTTT
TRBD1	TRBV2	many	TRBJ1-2	CASSGQGGGYGYTF	TGTGCCAGCAGTGGCCAGGGGGGAGGATATGGCTACACCTTC
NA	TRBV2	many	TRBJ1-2	CASSGGPSYSYTF	TGTGCCAGCAGTGGCGGGCCGAGCTATAGCTACACCTTC
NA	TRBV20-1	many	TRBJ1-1	CSARDPPEAFF	TGCAGTGCTAGAGATCCCCCCGAAGCTTTCTTT
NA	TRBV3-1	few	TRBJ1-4	CASSPRAATNEKLFF	TGTGCCAGCAGCCCTCGGGCCGCAACTAATGAAAAACTGTTTTTT
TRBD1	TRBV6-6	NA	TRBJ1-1	CAISLTGTAFF	TGTGCCATCAGCTTGACAGGGACAGCTTTCTTT
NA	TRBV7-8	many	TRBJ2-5	CASSPGGFIEETQYF	TGTGCCAGCAGCCCCGGGGGTTTTATTGAAGAGACCCAGTACTTC
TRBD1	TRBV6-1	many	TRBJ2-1	CASSESGQGYNEQFF	TGTGCCAGCAGTGAAAGCGGACAGGGGTACAATGAGCAGTTCTTC
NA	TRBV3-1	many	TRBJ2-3	CASSTRRAATDTQYF	TGTGCCAGCAGCACCCGGAGGGCGGCAACAGATACGCAGTATTTT
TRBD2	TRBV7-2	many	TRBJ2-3	CASSPLAGGLPTDTQYF	TGTGCCAGCAGCCCGTTAGCGGGGGGGCTCCCCACAGATACGCAGTATTTT
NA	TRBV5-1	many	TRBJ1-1	CASSLNQGITTEAFF	TGCGCCAGCAGCCTGAATCAGGGTATTACCACTGAAGCTTTCTTT
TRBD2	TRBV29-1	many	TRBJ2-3	CSVGGGIGTDTQYF	TGCAGCGTTGGCGGGGGGATCGGCACAGATACGCAGTATTTT
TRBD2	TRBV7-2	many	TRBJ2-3	CASSSERGVMATQYF	TGTGCCAGCAGCTCCGAGCGGGGGGTCATGGCCACGCAGTATTTT
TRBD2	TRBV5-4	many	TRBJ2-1	CASSLISGGAYEQFF	TGTGCCAGCAGCTTAATCAGCGGGGGGGCGTATGAGCAGTTCTTC
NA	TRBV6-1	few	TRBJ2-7	CASGLPSYEQYF	TGTGCCAGCGGTCTACCCTCCTACGAGCAGTACTTC
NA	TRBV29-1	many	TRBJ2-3	CSVVGGSTDTQYF	TGCAGCGTTGTGGGCGGAAGCACAGATACGCAGTATTTT
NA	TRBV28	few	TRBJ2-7	CASSTALKIPYEQYF	TGTGCCAGCAGTACCGCCCTCAAGATTCCCTACGAGCAGTACTTC
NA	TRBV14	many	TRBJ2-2	CASSQVTLGGELFF	TGTGCCAGCAGCCAAGTTACTCTGGGCGGGGAGCTGTTTTTT
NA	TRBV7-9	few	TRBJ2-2	CASSLQIWTLTGELFF	TGTGCCAGCAGCCTGCAAATTTGGACACTCACCGGGGAGCTGTTTTTT
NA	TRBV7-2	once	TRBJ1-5	CASSPGLGDQPQRF	TGTGCCAGCAGCCCAGGGCTGGGGGATCAGCCCCAGCGTTTT
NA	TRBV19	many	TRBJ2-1	CASENRRRGNEQFF	TGTGCCAGTGAAAACAGGCGGCGTGGAAATGAGCAGTTCTTC
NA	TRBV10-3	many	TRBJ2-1	CAISDDGAYNEQFF	TGTGCCATCAGTGACGACGGGGCCTACAATGAGCAGTTCTTC
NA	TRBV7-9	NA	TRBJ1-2	CASSSWPPNYGYTF	TGTGCCAGCAGCTCATGGCCCCCTAACTATGGCTACACCTTC
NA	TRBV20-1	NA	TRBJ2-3	CSAKPNTNTQYF	TGCAGTGCAAAACCTAACACAAATACGCAGTATTTT
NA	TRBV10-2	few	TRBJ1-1	CASISQGSSTEAFF	TGCGCCAGCATTTCCCAGGGCAGCAGCACTGAAGCTTTCTTT
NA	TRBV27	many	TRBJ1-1	CASSLSRGTVNTEAFF	TGTGCCAGCAGTTTATCGAGGGGGACGGTGAACACTGAAGCTTTCTTT
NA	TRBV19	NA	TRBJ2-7	CAGSALSGNSYEQYF	TGTGCCGGTAGTGCTCTCTCCGGAAACTCCTACGAGCAGTACTTC
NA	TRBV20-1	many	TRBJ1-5	CSGGETGQPQHF	TGCAGTGGGGGGGAGACGGGTCAGCCCCAGCATTTT
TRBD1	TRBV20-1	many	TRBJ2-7	CSATRQGQNEQYF	TGCAGTGCTACAAGACAGGGGCAAAACGAGCAGTACTTC
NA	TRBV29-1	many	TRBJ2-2	CSVMAGSNTGELFF	TGCAGCGTAATGGCGGGGTCGAACACCGGGGAGCTGTTTTTT
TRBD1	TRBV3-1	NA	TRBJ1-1	CASGQGGGLGAFF	TGTGCCAGCGGCCAAGGAGGGGGCCTCGGGGCTTTCTTT
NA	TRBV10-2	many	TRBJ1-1	CASSAQGLETEAFF	TGCGCCAGCAGTGCCCAGGGTCTGGAAACTGAAGCTTTCTTT
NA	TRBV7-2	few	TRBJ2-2	CASSSPHGGNTGELFF	TGTGCCAGCAGCTCCCCGCACGGGGGGAACACCGGGGAGCTGTTTTTT
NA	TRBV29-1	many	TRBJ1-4	CSVARTVGATNEKLFF	TGCAGCGTCGCCAGGACAGTCGGCGCAACTAATGAAAAACTGTTTTTT
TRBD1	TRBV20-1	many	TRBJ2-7	CSQVGQVGVSEQYF	TGCAGTCAAGTCGGACAGGTCGGAGTGTCGGAGCAGTACTTC
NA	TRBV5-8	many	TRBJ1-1	CASSISRVILSTEAFF	TGTGCCAGCAGCATTTCCAGGGTTATTCTGAGCACTGAAGCTTTCTTT
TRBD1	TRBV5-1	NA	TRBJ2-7	CASRPTGGNYEQYF	TGCGCCAGCAGGCCGACAGGGGGGAATTACGAGCAGTACTTC